Sequencing of this TCR beta chain was carried out in a study of cytomegalovirus exposure and HLA in healthy donors. Study observations and caveats: A later analysis linked around 17,000 TCR beta sequences to HLA alleles at 0.05 false discovery rate. For TCR beta chains, V- and J-gene trimming was later linked to a missense DCLRE1C variant.

The PCR contained 60 Vbeta and 13 Jbeta primers. Original processing notes: Per a later analysis, the number of unique TCR beta chains was 75 million to 90 million, of which about 11 million were shared. Profiled with immunoSEQ multiplex PCR; TCRdb holds only in-frame clones, not every one. The D gene and trimming were derived from the DNA, and the V and J assignments and clone size from that table. The table lists some 250,000 clones, more than 75% of them singletons. Note on this clone: What it binds is not known.

V was trimmed by 1 base and J by 0 bases, leaving 6 bases between them. Germline V gives CDR1 ENHRY, CDR2 SYGVKD. This CDR3 spans 15 amino acids. Sample: PBMCs. This chain joins TRBV10-3 and TRBJ2-2; no clear D. This TCR came from a woman in her 40s in good health and CMV-seropositive. The CDR3 DNA is TGTGCCATCAGTGAGTATCCTGCGAACACCGGGGAGCTGTTTTTT. Translation gives CAISEYPANTGELFF.